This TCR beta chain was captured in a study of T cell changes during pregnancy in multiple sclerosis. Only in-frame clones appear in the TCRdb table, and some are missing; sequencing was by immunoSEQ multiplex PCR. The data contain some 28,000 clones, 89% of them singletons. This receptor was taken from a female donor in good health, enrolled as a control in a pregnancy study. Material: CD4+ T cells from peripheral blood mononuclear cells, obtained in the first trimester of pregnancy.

The CDR3 DNA reads TGTGCCAGCAGCTTGGGGACTAGCGGGGGGTCCTACGAGCAGTACTTC. Protein product: CASSLGTSGGSYEQYF. The V gene is TRBV5-4, the J gene TRBJ2-7; TRBD2 agrees at 14 bases. This CDR3 comprises 16 residues. V dropped 0 bases and J dropped 1; count of bases not matched to a gene: 0. The V gene's germline CDR1 is SGHNT and CDR2 YYREEE (reference sequence).